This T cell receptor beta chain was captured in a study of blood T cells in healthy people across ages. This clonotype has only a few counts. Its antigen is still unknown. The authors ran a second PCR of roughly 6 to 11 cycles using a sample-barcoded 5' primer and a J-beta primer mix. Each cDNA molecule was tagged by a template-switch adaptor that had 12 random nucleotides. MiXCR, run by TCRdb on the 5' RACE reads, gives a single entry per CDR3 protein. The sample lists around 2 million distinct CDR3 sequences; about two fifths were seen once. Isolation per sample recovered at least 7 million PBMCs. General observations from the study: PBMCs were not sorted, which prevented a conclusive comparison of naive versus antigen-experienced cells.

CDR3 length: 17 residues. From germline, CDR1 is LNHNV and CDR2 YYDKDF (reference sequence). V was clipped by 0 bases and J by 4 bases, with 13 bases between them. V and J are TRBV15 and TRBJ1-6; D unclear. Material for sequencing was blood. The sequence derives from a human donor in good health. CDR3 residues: CATSRDLRPVYNSPLHF. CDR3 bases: TGTGCCACCAGCAGAGATTTAAGGCCAGTATATAATTCACCCCTCCACTTT.